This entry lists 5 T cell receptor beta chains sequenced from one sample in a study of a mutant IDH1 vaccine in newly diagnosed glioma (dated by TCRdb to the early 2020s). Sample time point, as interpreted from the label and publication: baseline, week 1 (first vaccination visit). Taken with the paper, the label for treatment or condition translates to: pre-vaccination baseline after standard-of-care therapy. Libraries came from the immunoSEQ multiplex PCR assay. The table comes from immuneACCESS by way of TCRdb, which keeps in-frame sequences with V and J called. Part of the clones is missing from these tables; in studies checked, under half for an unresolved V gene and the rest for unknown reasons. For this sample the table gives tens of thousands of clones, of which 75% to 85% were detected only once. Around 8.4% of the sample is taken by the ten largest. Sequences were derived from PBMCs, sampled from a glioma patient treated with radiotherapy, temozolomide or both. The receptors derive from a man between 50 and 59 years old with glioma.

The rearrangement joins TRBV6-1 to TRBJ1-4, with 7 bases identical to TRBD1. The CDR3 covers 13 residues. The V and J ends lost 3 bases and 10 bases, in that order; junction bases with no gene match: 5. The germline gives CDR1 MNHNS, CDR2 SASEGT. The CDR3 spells CASSDGQGVKLFF. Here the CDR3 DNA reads TGTGCCAGCAGTGATGGGCAGGGGGTAAAACTGTTTTTT.

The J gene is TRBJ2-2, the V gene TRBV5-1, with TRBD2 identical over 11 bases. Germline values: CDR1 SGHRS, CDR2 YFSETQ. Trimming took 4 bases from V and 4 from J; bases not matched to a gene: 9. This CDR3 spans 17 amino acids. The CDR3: CASSRASGGHGTGELFF. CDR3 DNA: TGCGCCAGCAGCAGGGCTAGCGGGGGGCATGGCACCGGGGAGCTGTTTTTT.

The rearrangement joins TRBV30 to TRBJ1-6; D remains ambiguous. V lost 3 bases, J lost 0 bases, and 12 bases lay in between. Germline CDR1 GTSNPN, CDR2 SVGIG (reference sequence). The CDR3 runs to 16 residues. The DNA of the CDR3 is TGTGCCTGGAGCCCAGAGGTTAGCTCCTATAATTCACCCCTCCACTTT. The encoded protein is CAWSPEVSSYNSPLHF.

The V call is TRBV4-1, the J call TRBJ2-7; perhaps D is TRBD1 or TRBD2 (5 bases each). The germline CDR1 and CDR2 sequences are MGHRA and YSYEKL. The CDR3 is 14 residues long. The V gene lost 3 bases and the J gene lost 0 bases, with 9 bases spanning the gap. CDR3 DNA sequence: TGCGCCAGCAGCCAGGGGGACGGCTCCTACGAGCAGTACTTC. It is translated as CASSQGDGSYEQYF.

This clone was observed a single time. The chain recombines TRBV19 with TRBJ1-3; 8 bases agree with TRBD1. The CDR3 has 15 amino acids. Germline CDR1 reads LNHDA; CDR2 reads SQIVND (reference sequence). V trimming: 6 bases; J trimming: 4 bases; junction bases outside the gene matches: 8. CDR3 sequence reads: CASRTDRAGGNTIYF. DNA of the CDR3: TGTGCCAGTAGGACGGACAGGGCGGGCGGAAACACCATATATTTT.